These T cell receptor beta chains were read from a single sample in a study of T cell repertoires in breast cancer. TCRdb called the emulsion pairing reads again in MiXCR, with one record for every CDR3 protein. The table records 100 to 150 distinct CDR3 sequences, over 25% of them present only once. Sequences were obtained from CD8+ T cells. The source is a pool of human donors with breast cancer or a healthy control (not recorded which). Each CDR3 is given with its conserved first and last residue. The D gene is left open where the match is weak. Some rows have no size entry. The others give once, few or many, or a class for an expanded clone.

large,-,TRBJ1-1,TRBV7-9,TGTGCCAGCAGCTTGGTACAGGCGAACACTGAAGCTTTCTTT,CASSLVQANTEAFF
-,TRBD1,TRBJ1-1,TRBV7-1,TGTGCCAGCAGAGGGACAGGGGGCATGAACACTGAAGCTTTCTTT,CASRGTGGMNTEAFF
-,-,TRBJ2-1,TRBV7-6,TGTGCCAGCAGCTCGGAGGGCCAGCTTGATGAGCAGTTCTTC,CASSSEGQLDEQFF
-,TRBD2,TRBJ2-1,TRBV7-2,TGTGCCAGCAGCTTAGACGCAGCGGGGGAATTCAATGAGCAGTTCTTC,CASSLDAAGEFNEQFF
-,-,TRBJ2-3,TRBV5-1,TGCGACACATCAGGGGAGTTAGATAAGAAGTATTTT,CDTSGELDKKYF
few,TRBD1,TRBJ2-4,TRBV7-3,TGTGCCAGCAGCTTAGGACAGGGGGCGAACATTCAGTACTTC,CASSLGQGANIQYF
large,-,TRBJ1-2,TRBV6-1,TGTGCCACCCGGCTGGGAGATGGCTACACCTTC,CATRLGDGYTF
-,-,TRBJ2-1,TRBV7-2,TGTGCCAGCAGCTTAGTCGGGGGGCGTAGCTCCTACAATGAGCAGTTCTTC,CASSLVGGRSSYNEQFF
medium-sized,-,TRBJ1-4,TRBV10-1,TGCGCCAGCAGTGCAGACAGGTCTGAACTGTTTTTT,CASSADRSELFF
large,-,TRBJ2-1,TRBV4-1,TGTGCCAGCAGCCAACGGACTCTACTGGATGAGCAGTTCTTT,CASSQRTLLDEQFF
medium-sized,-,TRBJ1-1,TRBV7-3,TGTGCCAGCAGCTCAACCATGAACACTGAAGCTTTCTTT,CASSSTMNTEAFF
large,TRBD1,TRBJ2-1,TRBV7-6,TGTGCCAGCAGTGTCCCGGGACAGGGGTACAATGAGCAGTTCTTC,CASSVPGQGYNEQFF
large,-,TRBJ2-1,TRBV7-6,TGTGCCAGCAGCTTTTTAGGGGGTGAGCAGTTCTTC,CASSFLGGEQFF
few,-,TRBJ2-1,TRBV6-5,TGTGCCAACAACAGGAGGGCCATTAACAATGAGCAGTTCTTC,CANNRRAINNEQFF
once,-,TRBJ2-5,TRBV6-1,TGTGCCAGCAGGCCTCTAGCGACCAAAGAGGCCCAGTACTTC,CASRPLATKEAQYF
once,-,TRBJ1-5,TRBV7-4,TGTGCCAGCAGCCGGGGAGGACGCTATAGTAGTCAGCCCCAGCATTTT,CASSRGGRYSSQPQHF
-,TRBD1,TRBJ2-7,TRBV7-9,TGTGCCAGCAGCGTGGGTCTCGGACAGGGGGACAACGAGCAGTACTTC,CASSVGLGQGDNEQYF
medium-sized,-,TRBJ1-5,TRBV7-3,TGTGCCAGCAGCTTCGCAGATCAGCCCCAGCATTTT,CASSFADQPQHF
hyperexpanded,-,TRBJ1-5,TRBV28,TGTGCCAGCAGTTTGCAGAATAATCAGCCCCAGCATTTT,CASSLQNNQPQHF
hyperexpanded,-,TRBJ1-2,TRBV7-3,TGTGCCAGCAGCTTAAACGGGGGCTATGGCTACACCTTC,CASSLNGGYGYTF
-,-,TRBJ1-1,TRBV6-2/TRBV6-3,TGTGCCAGCAGCCTACGGGGCCCCACCCAGGGAGGGGAGAACACTGAAGCTTTCTTT,CASSLRGPTQGGENTEAFF
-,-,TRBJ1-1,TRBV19,TGTGCCAGTCGAATCGGAGGGCCGAACACTGAAGCTTTCTTT,CASRIGGPNTEAFF
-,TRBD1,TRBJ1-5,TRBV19,TGTGCCAGTACCCGCGGGGACAGTCATCAGCCCCAGCATTTT,CASTRGDSHQPQHF
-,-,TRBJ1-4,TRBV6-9,TGCGCCAAAAGTGCAGACAGGTCTGAACTGTTTTTT,CAKSADRSELFF
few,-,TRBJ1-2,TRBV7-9,TGTGCCAGCAGCCCAGTCGGGCAGACCTGGAACTATGGCTACACCTTC,CASSPVGQTWNYGYTF
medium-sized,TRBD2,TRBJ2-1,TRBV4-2,TGTGCCAGCAGCCGGCTGACTAGCGGGATATACAATGAGCAGTTCTTT,CASSRLTSGIYNEQFF
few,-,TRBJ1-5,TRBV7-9,TGTGCCAGCAGCTTAGAAGGACGGCCCAATCAGCCCCAGCATTTT,CASSLEGRPNQPQHF
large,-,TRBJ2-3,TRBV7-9,TGTGCCAGCAGCTTAGCTAGCGGAAGAAGCACAGATACGCAGTATTTT,CASSLASGRSTDTQYF
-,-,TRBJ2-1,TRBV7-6,TGTGCCAGCAGCACGAAGGGCCAGCTTGATGAGCAGTTCTTC,CASSTKGQLDEQFF
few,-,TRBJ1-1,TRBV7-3,TGTGCCAGCAGCTTTACAGGGAACACTGAAGCTTTCTTT,CASSFTGNTEAFF
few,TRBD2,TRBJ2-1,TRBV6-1,TGTGCCAGCAACGGGAGGGTCACTAACAATGAGCAGTTCTTC,CASNGRVTNNEQFF
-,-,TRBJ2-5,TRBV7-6,TGTGCCAGCAGCCTGTCCGGGGGCCAAGAGACCCAGTACTTC,CASSLSGGQETQYF
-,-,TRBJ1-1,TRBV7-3,TGTGCCAGCAGCTTAGAGAGAGGGACTGAAGCTTTCTTT,CASSLERGTEAFF
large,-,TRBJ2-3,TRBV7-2,TGTGCCAGCAGCCTTGCATTCACAGATACGCAGTATTTT,CASSLAFTDTQYF
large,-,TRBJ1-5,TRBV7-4,TGTGCCAGCAGCCGGGGAGGACGCTATAGCAATCAGCCCCAGCATTTT,CASSRGGRYSNQPQHF
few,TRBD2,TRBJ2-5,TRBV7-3,TGTGCCAGCAGCTTAAATGCGGGGGGGCCAGAGACCCAGTACTTC,CASSLNAGGPETQYF
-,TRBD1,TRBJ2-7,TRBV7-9,TGTGCCAGCAGCGTGGGTCTCGGACAGGGGGCCAACGAGCAGTACTTC,CASSVGLGQGANEQYF
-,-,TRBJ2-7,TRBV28,TGTGCCAGCAGCTTCGCTATGGACAGCTCCTACGAGCAGTACTTC,CASSFAMDSSYEQYF
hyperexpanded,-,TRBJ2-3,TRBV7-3,TGTGCCAGCAGCTTAATGGGCAGTCTCGGGGATACGCAGTATTTT,CASSLMGSLGDTQYF
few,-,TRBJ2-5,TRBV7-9,TGTGCCAGCAGCTATGACTCCTCATGGGAGACCCAGTACTTC,CASSYDSSWETQYF
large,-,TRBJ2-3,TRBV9,TGTGCCAGCAGCGTAAGCTTGAGGGGGGCTGAACCTAGCACAGATACGCAGTATTTT,CASSVSLRGAEPSTDTQYF
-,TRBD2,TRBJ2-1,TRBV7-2,TGTGCCAGCAGCTTTTGGCGGGGGGCTATTTGGAATGAGCAGTTCTTC,CASSFWRGAIWNEQFF
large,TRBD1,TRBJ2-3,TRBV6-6,TGTGCCAGCAGTTACTCGGGACAGGGGTACACAGATACGCAGTATTTT,CASSYSGQGYTDTQYF
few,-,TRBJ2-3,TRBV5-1,TGCGCCCAATCAGGGGAGTTAGATACGCAGTATTTT,CAQSGELDTQYF
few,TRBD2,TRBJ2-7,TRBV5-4,TGTGCCAGCAGCCCGGGACTAGCCCCCAGGGAGCAGTACTTC,CASSPGLAPREQYF